The 15 T cell receptor beta chains reported below all come from one sample, sequenced in a study of cytomegalovirus exposure and HLA in healthy donors. PCR primers comprised 60 Vbeta and 13 Jbeta primers. Produced via immunoSEQ multiplex PCR; TCRdb's table is partial and in-frame only. Of approximately 110,000 clones detected, 77% appear once; the ten largest clones hold around 13%. What was sequenced was PBMCs. The receptor set was obtained from a woman in her thirties or forties in good health and CMV-seropositive.

For this clone: Compared with germline, one end of the junction differs, possibly owing to a read error. V usage is TRBV7-2 and J usage is TRBJ2-7, with 15 bases fitting TRBD2. CDR1 is SGHTA and CDR2 is FQGNSA in the germline V gene. This CDR3 has 13 residues. The CDR3 loop reads CASSTSGTSGGFF. CDR3 coding DNA: TGTGCCAGCAGCACTTCCGGGACTAGCGGGGGGTTCTTC.

This chain uses TRBV7-3 with TRBJ1-5; D is ambiguous. The CDR3 is 13 residues long. Trimming cost V 3 bases and J 8 bases, with 11 bases left between them. The V gene's germline CDR1 is SGHTA and CDR2 FQGTGA. As DNA, the CDR3 is TGTGCCAGCAGCTTGGAGCTTAAGAAGCCCCAGCATTTT. This codes for CASSLELKKPQHF. Based on the CDR3 plus reference TRBV7-3 and TRBJ1-5, the full variable domain is GAGVSQTPSNKVTEKGKYVELRCDPISGHTALYWYRQSLGQGPEFLIYFQGTGAADDSGLPNDRFFAVRPEGSVSTLKIQRTERGDSAVYLCASSLELKKPQHFGDGTRLSIL.

About this clone: The same CDR3 arises from other DNA sequences in this sample as well. The chain links TRBV28 to TRBJ2-7, with 8 bases identical to TRBD1. Losses at the gene ends were 6 bases for V and 4 bases for J; bases not matched to a gene: 8. There are 14 residues in the CDR3. Germline lookup yields CDR1 MDHEN and CDR2 SYDVKM. CDR3: CASRRDRGGYEQYF. The CDR3 nucleotides are TGTGCCAGCAGACGAGACAGGGGCGGATACGAGCAGTACTTC.

The genes are TRBV28 and TRBJ1-5, with 10 bases matching TRBD1. The J segment lost 5 bases and the V segment lost 8 bases, leaving 3 bases of the junction unmatched. The germline V gene has CDR1 MDHEN and CDR2 SYDVKM. CDR3 size: 13 residues. The CDR3 sequence is CASSGQGHQPQHF. DNA for the CDR3: TGTGCCAGCTCGGGACAGGGGCATCAGCCCCAGCATTTT.

V usage is TRBV4-2 and J usage is TRBJ2-3; 9 bases line up with TRBD2. The CDR3 covers 16 residues. Germline CDR1 LGHNA, CDR2 YNFKEQ. J gave up 3 bases and V 3 bases, and 7 bases lay outside the gene matches. As DNA, the CDR3 is TGTGCCAGCAGCCAGGTAGCGGGAGAACAGACAGATACGCAGTATTTT. Protein: CASSQVAGEQTDTQYF.

The V and J genes are TRBV11-2 and TRBJ2-2; perhaps TRBD1 as D (6 bases). V lost 5 bases, J lost 7 bases, and 11 bases lay in between. Per the germline V gene, CDR1 is SGHAT and CDR2 is FQNNGV. CDR3 length: 13 residues. In nucleotides, the CDR3 is TGTGCCAGCAGCGGCAGGGGAATCGGGGAGCTGTTTTTT. Translating gives CASSGRGIGELFF.

In this sample, this clone turned up once. The chain links TRBV5-1 to TRBJ2-3; 10 nucleotides line up with TRBD2. The length of the CDR3 is 17 residues. J gave up 4 bases and V 4 bases, and 12 bases lay outside the gene matches. In germline, CDR1 is SGHRS, CDR2 YFSETQ. The CDR3 loop reads CASSRSSGTSVPDTQYF. In nucleotides, the CDR3 is TGCGCCAGCAGCAGGTCCTCCGGGACTAGCGTACCAGATACGCAGTATTTT.

J is TRBJ2-3 and V is TRBV7-9, with 8 bases lining up with TRBD1. The germline gives CDR1 SEHNR, CDR2 FQNEAQ (reference sequence). The CDR3 is 15 amino acids. V dropped 5 bases and J dropped 0; count of bases not matched to a gene: 4. The CDR3 nucleotides are TGTGCCAGCAGCGGTACAGGGGGGAGCACAGATACGCAGTATTTT. Amino acid sequence: CASSGTGGSTDTQYF.

The V gene is TRBV6-5, the J gene TRBJ1-5; D is perhaps TRBD1 (5 bases). V lost 5 bases and J lost 7, with 12 bases in between. CDR1 and CDR2 from the germline V gene are MNHEY and SVGAGI. This CDR3 has 13 amino acids. In DNA, the CDR3 is TGTGCCAGCAGTCAAACAGGAACCCAGCCCCAGCATTTT. Translated, it gives CASSQTGTQPQHF.

Here the CDR3 DNA reads TGTGCCAGCAGTGGGTTCCGGGATACATCCAACTACGAGCAGTACTTC. This codes for CASSGFRDTSNYEQYF. The V and J genes are TRBV6-1 and TRBJ2-7, with D perhaps matching TRBD2 (5 bases). In germline, CDR1 is MNHNS, CDR2 SASEGT. Deletions cut 4 bases from V and 3 bases from J, with 19 bases between. The CDR3 runs 16 residues.

This rearrangement joins TRBV27 to TRBJ2-7, with 13 bases that match TRBD2. The CDR3 runs to 17 residues. The germline CDR1 and CDR2 sequences are MNHEY and SMNVEV (reference sequence). The junction had 12 bases not matched to a gene; V was cut back by 5 bases and J by 5 bases. The DNA for the CDR3 is TGTGCCAGCAGTGGACTTCCGGGACTAGCGGGACTTAACGAGCAGTACTTC. Translating gives CASSGLPGLAGLNEQYF.

V usage is TRBV6-1 and J usage is TRBJ1-4, with 8 nucleotides matching TRBD1. V dropped 3 bases and J dropped 10; count of bases not matched to a gene: 13. Germline values: CDR1 MNHNS, CDR2 SASEGT. The CDR3 has 16 residues. The CDR3 nucleotides are TGTGCCAGCAGTGAGGGGGCGAGGACAGGGAAGGGAAAACTGTTTTTT. Its translation is CASSEGARTGKGKLFF.

This clone is medium-sized within its sample. Here the CDR3 reads CASSGRAPNEKLFF. In DNA, the CDR3 is TGTGCCAGCAGTGGGCGGGCCCCTAATGAAAAACTGTTTTTT. V is TRBV6-1 and J is TRBJ1-4; D ambiguous. Germline CDR1 MNHNS, CDR2 SASEGT. Trimming pared 4 bases from V and 3 bases from J, leaving 9 bases between. The CDR3 length is 14 residues.

Note on this clone: The sample contains more than one DNA sequence encoding this CDR3. The chain couples TRBV9 to TRBJ2-1, with 10 bases aligning to TRBD2. Germline V gene lookup returns CDR1 SGDLS and CDR2 YYNGEE. Germline trimming cut 0 bases from V and 4 bases from J; bases unmatched to any gene: 1. The CDR3 is made up of 15 amino acids. The CDR3 sequence is CASSVGTSGYNEQFF. CDR3 nucleotides: TGTGCCAGCAGCGTAGGGACTAGCGGATACAATGAGCAGTTCTTC.

V and J are TRBV6-1 and TRBJ1-4; D not certain. The V and J ends lost 6 bases and 7 bases respectively, with 15 bases between them. This CDR3 is built from 14 residues. Germline CDR1 is MNHNS and CDR2 is SASEGT. The CDR3 here is CASRLSGGGEKLFF. CDR3 nucleotide sequence: TGTGCCAGCAGGCTGAGTGGAGGTGGTGAAAAACTGTTTTTT.